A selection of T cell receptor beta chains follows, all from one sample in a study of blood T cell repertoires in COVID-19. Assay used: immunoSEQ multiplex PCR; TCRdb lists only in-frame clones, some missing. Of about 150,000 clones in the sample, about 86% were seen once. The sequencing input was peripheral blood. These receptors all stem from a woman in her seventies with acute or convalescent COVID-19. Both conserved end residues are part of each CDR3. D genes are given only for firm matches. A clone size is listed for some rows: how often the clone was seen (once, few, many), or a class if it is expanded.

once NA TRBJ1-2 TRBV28 TGTGCCAGCAGTTTAGGCGGGGCAGGAGGGGCTGGCTACACCTTC CASSLGGAGGAGYTF
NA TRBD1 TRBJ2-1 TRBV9 TGTGCCAGCAGCGCCCGGGACAGGGAGTACAATGAGCAGTTCTTC CASSARDREYNEQFF
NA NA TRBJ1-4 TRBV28 TGTGCCAGCAGTTTCCAGACAGAGAATGAAAAACTGTTTTTT CASSFQTENEKLFF
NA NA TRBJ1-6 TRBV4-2 TGTGCCAGCAGCCAAGACGCAGCGAGCTATAATTCACCCCTCCACTTT CASSQDAASYNSPLHF
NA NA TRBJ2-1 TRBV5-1 TGCGCCAGCAGCTTGAACTTTGGGGGGAGCTCCTACAATGAGCAGTTCTTC CASSLNFGGSSYNEQFF
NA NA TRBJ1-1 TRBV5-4 TGTGCCAGCACCCAGTCCGTAGGAGAGAACACTGAAGCTTTCTTT CASTQSVGENTEAFF
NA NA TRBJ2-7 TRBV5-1 TGCGCCAGCAGCTTGGTGCAGGGAACCTACGAGCAGTACTTC CASSLVQGTYEQYF
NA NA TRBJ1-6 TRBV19 TGTGCCAGTAGCACGCTCGGGACGGCCGGGGGGTCACCCCTCCACTTT CASSTLGTAGGSPLHF
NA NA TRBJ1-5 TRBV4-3 TGCGCCAGCAGCCAAGAGTGGGGGCATAACCGGGGCAATCAGCCCCAGCATTTT CASSQEWGHNRGNQPQHF
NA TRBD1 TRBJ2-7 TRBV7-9 TGTGCCAGCAGCTTAGTAGGGGGCCCTCCCTCCTACGAGCAGTACTTC CASSLVGGPPSYEQYF
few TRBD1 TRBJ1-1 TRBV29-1 TGCAGCGTTGGTCGGACAGGGCCGAACACTGAAGCTTTCTTT CSVGRTGPNTEAFF
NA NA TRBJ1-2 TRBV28 TGTGCCAGCAGTTTATTGGCGGGGGGATTCACCTTC CASSLLAGGFTF
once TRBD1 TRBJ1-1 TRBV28 TGTACCAGCAGTCCAACGACAGGGCCCTTGAACACTGAAGCTTTCTTT CTSSPTTGPLNTEAFF
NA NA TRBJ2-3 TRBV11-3 TGTGCCAGCAGCTTAGGTCCGGGCACAGATACGCAGTATTTT CASSLGPGTDTQYF
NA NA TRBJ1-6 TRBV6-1 TGTGCCAGCAGTGAAGAGAGAGGGATGGCTTCACCCCTCCACTTT CASSEERGMASPLHF
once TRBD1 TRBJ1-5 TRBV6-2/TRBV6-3 TGTGCCAGCAGTTACTCGAGGACCGGGACAGGTTTCGGACGTAACAATCAGCCCCAGCATTTT CASSYSRTGTGFGRNNQPQHF
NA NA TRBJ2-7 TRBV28 TGTGCCAGCAGTCCCATAGACAGGTCCTACGAGCAGTACTTC CASSPIDRSYEQYF
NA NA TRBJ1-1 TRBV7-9 TGTGCCAGCAGCTTAAGACAATCGGACACTGAAGCTTTCTTT CASSLRQSDTEAFF
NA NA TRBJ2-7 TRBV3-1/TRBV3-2 TGTGCCAGCAGCCATACGGACAGACTAACCTACGAGCAGTACTTC CASSHTDRLTYEQYF
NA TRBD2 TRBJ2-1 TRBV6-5 TGTGCCAGCAGGGTGAAGCGGGAGAACAATGAGCAGTTCTTC CASRVKRENNEQFF
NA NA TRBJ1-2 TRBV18 TGTGCCAGCTCACCAGGGGGCGCGCAACGATACACCTTC CASSPGGAQRYTF
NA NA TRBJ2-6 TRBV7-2 TGTGCCAGCAGCTCAATTGGGGCCAACGTCCTGACTTTC CASSSIGANVLTF
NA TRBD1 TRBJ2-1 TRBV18 TGTGCCAGCTCACTAATAACAGGGGACTCCTACAATGAGCAGTTCTTC CASSLITGDSYNEQFF
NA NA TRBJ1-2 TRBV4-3 TGCGCCAGCAGCCACGATGACAGGAGCTATGGCTACACCTTC CASSHDDRSYGYTF
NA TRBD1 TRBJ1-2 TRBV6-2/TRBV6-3 TGTGCCAGCAGTCAAGGGACAGGCAACTATGGCTACACCTTC CASSQGTGNYGYTF
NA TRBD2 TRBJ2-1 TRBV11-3 TGTGCCAGCAGCACCGGGGGGCTAGCGGGGGCCTCGGGAGAGCAGTTCTTC CASSTGGLAGASGEQFF
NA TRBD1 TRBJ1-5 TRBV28 TGTGCCAGCCGACAGGGAAATCAGCCCCAGCATTTT CASRQGNQPQHF
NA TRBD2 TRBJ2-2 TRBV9 TGTGCCAGCAGCGCCACTAGCGGGGGGACCGGGGAGCTGTTTTTT CASSATSGGTGELFF
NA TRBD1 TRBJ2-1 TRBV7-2 TGTGCCAGCAGCGTCCGGGACAGGGGAGGGAATGAGCAGTTCTTC CASSVRDRGGNEQFF
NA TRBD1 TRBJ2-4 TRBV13 TGTGCCAGCAGCCCTCGACAGGGGAGGTCCAAAAACATTCAGTACTTC CASSPRQGRSKNIQYF
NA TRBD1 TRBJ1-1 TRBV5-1 TGCGCCAGCAGCTTGGCCTACAGGGGCCCGCTGAACACTGAAGCTTTCTTT CASSLAYRGPLNTEAFF
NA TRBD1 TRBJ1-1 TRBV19 TGTGCCAGTGCCCAGGGGGTGGGTGAAGCTTTCTTT CASAQGVGEAFF
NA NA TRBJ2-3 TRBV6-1 TGTGCCAGCAGTGAGGGCGGGAGCACAGATACGCAGTATTTT CASSEGGSTDTQYF
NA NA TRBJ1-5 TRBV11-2 TGTGCCAGCAGCTTAGCAGGGTTCAATCAGCCCCAGCATTTT CASSLAGFNQPQHF
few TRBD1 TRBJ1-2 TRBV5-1 TGCGCCAGCAGCATAGGGACAGATCGAAGCTATGGCTACACCTTC CASSIGTDRSYGYTF
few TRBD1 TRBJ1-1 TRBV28 TGTGCCAGCAGGACAGACAGGGGGCGTAACACTGAAGCTTTCTTT CASRTDRGRNTEAFF
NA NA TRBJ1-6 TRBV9 TGTGCCAGCAGCGTTAATAATTCACCCCTCCACTTT CASSVNNSPLHF
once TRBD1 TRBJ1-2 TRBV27 TGTGCCAGCAGTCCGTATACAGGGGGCGGATATGGCTACACCTTC CASSPYTGGGYGYTF
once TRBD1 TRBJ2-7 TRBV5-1 TGCGCCAGCAGCTCCAGGCGCTCGGGACAGGGATCCAACGAGCAGTACTTC CASSSRRSGQGSNEQYF
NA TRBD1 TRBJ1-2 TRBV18 TGTGCCAGCTCACCGGACAGGAAGGCCTACACCTTC CASSPDRKAYTF
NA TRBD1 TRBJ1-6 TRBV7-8 TGTGCCAGCAGCTTGGGGATACAGGGGTTGGGTTCACCCCTCCACTTT CASSLGIQGLGSPLHF
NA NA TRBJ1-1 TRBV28 TGTGCCAGCAGTTTATGGTCAGGCGCGGGGGAAGCTTTCTTT CASSLWSGAGEAFF
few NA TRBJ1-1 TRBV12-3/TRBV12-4 TGTGCCAGTAAAAGGACAGCGAACACTGAAGCTTTCTTT CASKRTANTEAFF